This TCR beta chain was observed in a study of radiation and T cells in renal cell carcinoma. CDR1 is SGHTA, CDR2 FQGTGA, per germline. The CDR3 consists of 13 residues. The treatment is: 15 Gy SBRT to primary tumor, nephrectomy 4 weeks later. A remark on this clone: Its antigen remains unknown. Sequence at one end of the junction differs from germline and may be a read error.

TCRdb keeps only in-frame clones here, not all; method: immunoSEQ multiplex PCR. Of around 16,000 clones in the sample, over 60% were seen once. General observations from the study: Irradiated tumors had higher TCR clonality than control tumors.

The TCR comes from a woman aged 65 to 85 with renal cell carcinoma. The sample consisted of tumor tissue, taken from a patient whose treatment included radiotherapy and nephrectomy. The J gene is TRBJ2-4, the V gene TRBV7-3; no clear D. CDR3 protein: CASSLYPGNPLKF. The CDR3 DNA reads as TGTGCCAGCAGCTTATACCCAGGCAACCCCCTCAAGTTC.